The T cell receptor (beta chain) under discussion was sequenced for a study of T cell responses to AZD1222 COVID-19 vaccine. About this clone: Its antigen is as yet unknown.

The germline gives CDR1 SGHRS, CDR2 YFSETQ. The CDR3 spans 16 residues. Trimming stripped 0 bases from V and 4 bases from J, with 15 bases between. The assay was immunoSEQ multiplex PCR, and TCRdb's table has in-frame clones only and misses some. Among 90,000 to 120,000 clones listed, approximately 89% were seen once. Findings and caveats of the study: A mostly white British donor set with more females was recruited, and clonal diversity was possibly underestimated. Compared with day 0, the breadth and depth of the Spike-specific TCR repertoire rose significantly after two doses of AZD1222.

The receptor's source is an adult in good health. The chain couples TRBV5-1 to TRBJ2-3; D uncertain. The material was peripheral blood, obtained on day 0 of MenACWY control vaccination. CDR3 amino acids: CASSLAGPQQADTQYF. Written as DNA, the CDR3 is TGCGCCAGCAGCTTGGCCGGGCCCCAGCAGGCAGATACGCAGTATTTT.